This TCR beta chain stems from a study of OX40 agonist ivuxolimab in advanced cancers. About the study: Patients' therapy was ivuxolimab, an antibody that acts as an agonist of OX40 (CD134). Enrolled patients in dose escalation had cancers that were hepatocellular carcinoma, melanoma, renal cell or head and neck cancer. A mean age of roughly 62 years, range about 20 to 90, was recorded, and over 65% were male.

The CDR3 has 15 residues. V lost 4 bases and J lost 4; bases outside the gene matches: 12. The germline CDR1 and CDR2 sequences are GTSNPN and SVGIG (reference sequence). TCRdb keeps only in-frame clones here, not all; method: immunoSEQ multiplex PCR. The table has roughly 17,000 clones, roughly 85% seen once; the top ten hold 13%. Sequencing used CD4+ or CD8+ T cells sorted from blood, obtained in a trial of the OX40 agonist ivuxolimab. The clonotype was recovered from an adult with an advanced solid tumor such as melanoma, head and neck, liver or kidney cancer. The chain joins TRBV30 to TRBJ1-2; 7 nucleotides line up with TRBD1. The CDR3 spells CAWTGGDSYFYGYTF. For the CDR3, the DNA is TGTGCCTGGACTGGGGGGGACAGTTATTTCTATGGCTACACCTTC.